This T cell receptor (beta chain) was documented in a study of blood T cell repertoires in COVID-19. Repertoires were generated with immunoSEQ multiplex PCR, while TCRdb's copy carries only in-frame clones and drops some. Counted here are more than 200,000 clones, approximately 86% occurring once; the ten biggest clones make up under 6.5%. The V gene's germline CDR1 is SNHLY and CDR2 FYNNEI. The V gene end was trimmed by 1 base and the J gene end by 5 bases; junction bases not matched to a gene: 12. The length of the CDR3 is 18 residues. The source material was PBMCs or T cells enriched from blood (not recorded which). This sequence joins TRBV2 and TRBJ1-4, with 8 positions matching TRBD1. This TCR derives from a woman in her thirties with acute COVID-19. CDR3 in DNA: TGTGCCAGCAGTGAAGGCCAGGGGGCCAAGCCCTTAAATGAAAAACTGTTTTTT. This gives the protein CASSEGQGAKPLNEKLFF.